This T cell receptor beta chain is drawn from a study of T cell responses to AZD1222 COVID-19 vaccine. Germline CDR1 and CDR2: MDHEN and SYDVKM. The CDR3 has 14 residues. The V and J ends lost 6 bases and 6 bases respectively, with 15 bases between them. A remark on this clone: Its antigen is currently unknown.

General observations from the study: There were vaccine-associated CD4 TCRs across spike, dominant at 160-218 and 743-854.

Method: immunoSEQ multiplex PCR; TCRdb's copy keeps in-frame clones and lacks some. The table has around 150,000 clones, around 95% seen once; the top ten hold around 1.3%. This chain uses TRBV28 with TRBJ1-5; perhaps TRBD1 as D (5 bases). The clonotype originates from an adult in good health. Sequenced material: peripheral blood, taken on day 0 of AZD1222 vaccination. The CDR3 sequence is CASRPGGLSQPQHF. The CDR3, as DNA: TGTGCCAGCAGGCCGGGGGGTCTCAGTCAGCCCCAGCATTTT.